These 19 T cell receptor beta chains share one sample of origin, sequenced in a study of T cell responses to AZD1222 COVID-19 vaccine. The assay was immunoSEQ multiplex PCR, and TCRdb's table has in-frame clones only and misses some. Among 150,000 or so clones listed, less than 90% were seen once. Sequencing was performed on peripheral blood, taken on day 0 of MenACWY control vaccination. These receptors were obtained from an adult in good health.

The CDR3 coding sequence is TGCGCCAGCAGCTCCCAAGGGTCGTGGGGCAAGGGCTACACCTTC. Amino acid sequence: CASSSQGSWGKGYTF. The chain carries TRBV4-3 and TRBJ1-2, with TRBD1 as a possible D gene (5 bases). The CDR3 is made up of 15 amino acids. Germline CDR1 is LGHNA and CDR2 is YSLEER. V was pared by 5 bases and J by 8 bases, with 21 bases between.

J is TRBJ1-1 and V is TRBV4-1, with D unresolved. Germline V gene sequence: CDR1 MGHRA, CDR2 YSYEKL. The CDR3 totals 15 residues. Between the trimmed V and J ends, which lost 0 bases and 6 bases, there was a span of 14 bases. The CDR3 is CASSQDLRATSEAFF. The CDR3, as DNA: TGCGCCAGCAGCCAAGATCTTAGGGCAACCTCTGAAGCTTTCTTT.

The gene calls are TRBV19 and TRBJ2-7, with D perhaps assigned TRBD1 or TRBD2 (5 bases each). The CDR3 is 17 residues long. V was pared by 5 bases and J by 6 bases, with 26 bases between. Per the germline V gene, CDR1 is LNHDA and CDR2 is SQIVND (reference sequence). CDR3 residues: CASSDSPGPTFPGEQYF. CDR3 DNA sequence: TGTGCCAGTAGTGATAGTCCGGGGCCAACGTTTCCCGGCGAGCAGTACTTC. The whole variable domain, remainder taken from reference TRBV19 and TRBJ2-7, is DGGITQSPKYLFRKEGQNVTLSCEQNLNHDAMYWYRQDPGQGLRLIYYSQIVNDFQKGDIAEGYSVSREKKESFPLTVTSAQKNPTAFYLCASSDSPGPTFPGEQYFGPGTRLTVT.

The rearrangement links TRBV5-1 to TRBJ1-6, with a tentative D call TRBD1 (6 bases). The CDR3 spans 15 residues. Germline V gene sequence: CDR1 SGHRS, CDR2 YFSETQ. V was trimmed by 4 bases and J by 7 bases, leaving 15 bases between them. Here the CDR3 reads CASSTMTGDNSPLHF. The CDR3 nucleotides read TGCGCCAGCAGCACCATGACAGGTGACAATTCACCCCTCCACTTT.

The CDR3 coding sequence is TGCGCCAGCAGCGGTAGGACAGGGGGCTTGGACGAGCAGTACTTC. Amino acid sequence: CASSGRTGGLDEQYF. The chain joins TRBV5-1 to TRBJ2-7, with 11 bases that match TRBD1. The CDR3 covers 15 residues. In germline, CDR1 is SGHRS, CDR2 YFSETQ. V lost 4 bases, J lost 5 bases, and 8 bases stayed unmatched.

This clone was recorded once. The chain uses TRBV4-3 and TRBJ2-7, with D tentatively TRBD1 or TRBD2 (5 bases each). The CDR3 is 17 amino acids. V was pared by 0 bases and J by 5 bases, with 20 bases between. Germline-derived CDR1 and CDR2 are LGHNA and YSLEER. The CDR3 here is CASSQDRGVAGRDEQYF. Written as DNA, the CDR3 is TGCGCCAGCAGCCAAGATAGGGGAGTAGCTGGCAGGGACGAGCAGTACTTC.

The rearrangement links TRBV5-6 to TRBJ1-1; D call uncertain. Germline lookup yields CDR1 SGHDT and CDR2 YYEEEE. V was clipped by 3 bases and J by 0 bases, with 12 bases between them. The CDR3 extends over 15 amino acids. This CDR3 reads CASSYRLTVNTEAFF. The CDR3 coding sequence is TGTGCCAGCAGCTACAGACTCACCGTGAACACTGAAGCTTTCTTT. The full variable domain, with the rest looked up from reference TRBV5-6 and TRBJ1-1, is DAGVTQSPTHLIKTRGQQVTLRCSPKSGHDTVSWYQQALGQGPQFIFQYYEEEERQRGNFPDRFSGHQFPNYSSELNVNALLLGDSALYLCASSYRLTVNTEAFFGQGTRLTVV.

The V call is TRBV6-5, the J call TRBJ2-7, with 12 bases matching TRBD2. V dropped 4 bases and J dropped 2; count of bases not matched to a gene: 6. The germline gives CDR1 MNHEY, CDR2 SVGAGI. There are 16 residues in the CDR3. Here the CDR3 DNA reads TGTGCCAGCAGTTCCTCGACTAGCGGGGGAACCTACGAGCAGTACGTC. It specifies CASSSSTSGGTYEQYV.

The chain has TRBV28 and TRBJ2-5; 10 bases map to TRBD2. Germline V gene sequence: CDR1 MDHEN, CDR2 SYDVKM. This CDR3 has 15 amino acids. V shed 5 bases and J 7 bases; nucleotides not matched to a gene: 10. CDR3 nucleotide sequence: TGTGCCAGCAGTCTAAGGGGGCTAGCGGGGGTGACCCAGTACTTC. Amino acid sequence: CASSLRGLAGVTQYF.

The chain carries TRBV21-1 and TRBJ2-7; the table's D call, TRBD1, was not checked against the DNA. TRBV21-1 is termed a pseudogene. The CDR3 has 12 residues. CDR3 amino acids: CASSARSYEQYF. In DNA, the CDR3 is TGTGCCAGCAGCGCCCGCAGCTACGAGCAGTACTTC.

The chain recombines TRBV27 with TRBJ1-1, with D possibly being TRBD1 (6 bases). Deletions cut 6 bases from V and 1 base from J, with 9 bases between. The germline V gene encodes CDR1 MNHEY and CDR2 SMNVEV (reference sequence). The CDR3 is made up of 13 amino acids. CDR3 DNA sequence: TGTGCCAGCAGGATGACAGGGAACACTGAAGCTTTCTTT. Protein product: CASRMTGNTEAFF.

The rearrangement joins TRBV29-1 to TRBJ2-5; 8 nucleotides match TRBD1. The V segment lost 8 bases and the J segment 2 bases; nucleotides outside the gene matches: 4. Per germline, CDR1 SQVTM and CDR2 ANQGSEA. The length of the CDR3 is 12 residues. The chain's CDR3 is CSINRGQETQYF. The CDR3 nucleotides are TGCAGCATAAACAGGGGGCAAGAGACCCAGTACTTC.

The chain combines TRBV5-1 with TRBJ2-2; 9 bases are shared with TRBD1. Unmatched junction bases numbered 6, after V lost 5 bases and J lost 4 bases. Germline V gene sequence: CDR1 SGHRS, CDR2 YFSETQ. The CDR3 runs 15 residues. The CDR3 DNA reads TGCGCCAGCAGACAACAGGGGGCGATCACCGGGGAGCTGTTTTTT. It translates to CASRQQGAITGELFF.

The rearrangement uses TRBV15 and TRBJ1-1, with 8 bases matching TRBD1. This CDR3 is built from 14 residues. Looked up from germline, CDR1 is LNHNV and CDR2 is YYDKDF (reference sequence). Germline trimming cut 1 base from V and 6 bases from J; bases unmatched to any gene: 4. The CDR3 spells CATSRVRDRSEAFF. CDR3 DNA: TGTGCCACCAGCAGAGTGAGGGACAGGTCTGAAGCTTTCTTT.

This clone was observed a handful of times. This rearrangement joins TRBV27 to TRBJ1-1, with D maybe TRBD1 (5 bases). CDR1 and CDR2 from the germline V gene are MNHEY and SMNVEV (reference sequence). V was clipped by 1 base and J by 2 bases, with 11 bases between them. CDR3 length: 15 amino acids. The chain's CDR3 is CASSLFYGGNTEAFF. CDR3 DNA: TGTGCCAGCAGTTTATTCTACGGGGGAAACACTGAAGCTTTCTTT.

The chain joins TRBV27 to TRBJ2-5, with D uncertain. The V gene's germline CDR1 is MNHEY and CDR2 SMNVEV (reference sequence). The CDR3 length is 13 residues. Between the trimmed V and J ends, which lost 6 bases and 0 bases, there was a span of 8 bases. The CDR3 region has the DNA TGTGCCAGCAGCTCCGCGTACCAAGAGACCCAGTACTTC. It yields the protein CASSSAYQETQYF.

The chain employs TRBV30 and TRBJ1-1; the D is unclear. The CDR3 consists of 14 residues. Per germline, CDR1 GTSNPN and CDR2 SVGIG (reference sequence). Trimming took 2 bases from V and 6 from J, leaving 16 bases between them. DNA of the CDR3: TGTGCCTGGAGTCCCCTCAGGACCTCCTCTGAAGCTTTCTTT. This sequence encodes CAWSPLRTSSEAFF.

This clone has only a few counts. This chain uses TRBV7-2 with TRBJ1-4, with D perhaps TRBD1 (5 bases). The CDR3 covers 13 residues. V lost 5 bases and J lost 8, with 12 bases in between. Germline V lookup: CDR1 SGHTA, CDR2 FQGNSA. In nucleotides, the CDR3 is TGTGCCAGCAGCCGGGCGGGGGTCGAAAAACTGTTTTTT. Residues: CASSRAGVEKLFF.

The chain has TRBV5-6 and TRBJ1-3, with 12 bases that match TRBD1. Germline V gives CDR1 SGHDT, CDR2 YYEEEE. Unmatched junction bases numbered 7, after V lost 4 bases and J lost 8 bases. This CDR3 contains 15 residues. CDR3 nucleotide sequence: TGTGCCAGCAGCCATACGGGACAGGGGGCTCACACCATATATTTT. Encoded protein: CASSHTGQGAHTIYF.